Detailed here is one T cell receptor (beta chain). Its antigen is not identified. CDR1 is MNHEY and CDR2 is SVGAGI in the germline V gene. Trimming removed 0 bases from V and 14 bases from J, with 19 bases in between. The CDR3 has 15 amino acids. This sample stems from a study of cytomegalovirus exposure and HLA in healthy donors. Study observations and caveats: An Asian-associated ancestry cluster reportedly showed fewer N-insertions than the roughly 670-donor mean in a later analysis. Presence/absence results assume similar sequencing depth per donor, which may not hold. A later look showed TCR association rates differing by HLA locus, highest for DRB1 and lowest for HLA-C.

Primers for the PCR totalled 60 Vbeta and 13 Jbeta. Data came from immunoSEQ multiplex PCR; TCRdb stores just in-frame clones and leaves some out. The sample lists about 180,000 clones, around 74% seen once, with about 2.7% in the top ten. This rearrangement joins TRBV6-5 to TRBJ1-4; D not certain. The sequencing input was PBMCs. The sequence was collected from a male donor in good health and CMV-seronegative. In DNA, the CDR3 is TGTGCCAGCAGTTACTCAAGAAAGCGAAGCTCGAGTCTGTTTTTT. It yields the protein CASSYSRKRSSSLFF.